Here is one T cell receptor beta chain with its context. Authors' processing steps: The authors estimated nucleated cell counts from reference gene primer amplification. Here immunoSEQ multiplex PCR was the method, and the copy in TCRdb shows in-frame clones only, minus some. That table gives V, J and clone size, and the DNA gave D and trimming. The sample carries 150,000 or so clones, roughly 84% recorded once. This entry is derived from a study of blood T cell repertoires in COVID-19. About the research overall: The United States, Italy and Spain were the sources of the acute and convalescent COVID-19 samples. Sources were T cells, B-cell-depleted T cells, or PBMCs; the material itself was cDNA or gDNA.

This TCR derives from a man aged 18 to 30 with active or convalescent COVID-19. Specimen: peripheral blood.

The CDR3 here is CASSVDGYSNQPQHF. CDR3 DNA sequence: TGTGCCAGCAGCGTAGACGGGTATAGCAATCAGCCCCAGCATTTT. This sequence joins TRBV9 and TRBJ1-5; D unresolved. This CDR3 has 15 residues. Germline-derived CDR1 and CDR2 are SGDLS and YYNGEE. V lost 0 bases to trimming and J lost 0 bases, with 7 bases between them.